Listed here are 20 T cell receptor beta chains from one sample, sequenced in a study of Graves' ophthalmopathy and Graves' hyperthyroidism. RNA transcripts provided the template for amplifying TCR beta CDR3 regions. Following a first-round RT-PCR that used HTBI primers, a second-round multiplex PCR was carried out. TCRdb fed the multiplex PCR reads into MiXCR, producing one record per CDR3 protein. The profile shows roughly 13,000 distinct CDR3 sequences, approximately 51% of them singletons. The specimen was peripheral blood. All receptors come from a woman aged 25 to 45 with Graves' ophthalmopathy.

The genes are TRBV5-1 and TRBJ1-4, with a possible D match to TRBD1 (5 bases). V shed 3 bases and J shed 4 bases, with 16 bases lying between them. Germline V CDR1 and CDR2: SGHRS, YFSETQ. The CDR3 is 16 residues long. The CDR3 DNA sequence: TGCGCCAGCAGCTGGGGAAGGGGTGCCGGTAATGAAAAACTGTTTTTT. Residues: CASSWGRGAGNEKLFF.

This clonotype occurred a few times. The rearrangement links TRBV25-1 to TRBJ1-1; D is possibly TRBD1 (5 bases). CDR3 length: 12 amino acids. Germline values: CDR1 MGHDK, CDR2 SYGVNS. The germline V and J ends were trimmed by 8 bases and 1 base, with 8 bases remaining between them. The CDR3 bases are TGTGCCAGCCGCGGACAGAACACTGAAGCTTTCTTT. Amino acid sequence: CASRGQNTEAFF.

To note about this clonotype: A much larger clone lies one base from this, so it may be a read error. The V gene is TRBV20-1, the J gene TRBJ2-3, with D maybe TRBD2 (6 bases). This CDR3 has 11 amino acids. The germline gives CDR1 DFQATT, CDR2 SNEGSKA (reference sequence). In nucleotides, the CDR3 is TGCGGTGCTAGGAGGGTAGATACGCAGTATTTT. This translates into CGARRVDTQYF.

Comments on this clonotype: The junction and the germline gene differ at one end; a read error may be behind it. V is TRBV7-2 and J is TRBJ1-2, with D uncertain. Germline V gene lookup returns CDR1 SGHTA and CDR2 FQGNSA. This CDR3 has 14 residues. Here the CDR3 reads CASSLDHTDYGCTF. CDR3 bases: TGTGCCAGCAGCTTAGACCATACGGACTATGGCTGCACCTTC.

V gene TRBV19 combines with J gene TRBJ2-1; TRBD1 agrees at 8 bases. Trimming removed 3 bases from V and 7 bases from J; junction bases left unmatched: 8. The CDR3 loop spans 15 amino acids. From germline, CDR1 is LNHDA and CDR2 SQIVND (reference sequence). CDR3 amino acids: CASSISYRGKNEQFF. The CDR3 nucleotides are TGTGCCAGTAGTATTTCGTACAGGGGGAAAAATGAGCAGTTCTTC. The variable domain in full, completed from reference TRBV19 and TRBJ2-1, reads DGGITQSPKYLFRKEGQNVTLSCEQNLNHDAMYWYRQDPGQGLRLIYYSQIVNDFQKGDIAEGYSVSREKKESFPLTVTSAQKNPTAFYLCASSISYRGKNEQFFGPGTRLTVL.

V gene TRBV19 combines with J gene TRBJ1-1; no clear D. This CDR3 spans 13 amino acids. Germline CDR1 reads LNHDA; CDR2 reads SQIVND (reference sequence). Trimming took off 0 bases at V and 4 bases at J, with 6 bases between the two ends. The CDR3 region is CASSIDLGTEAFF. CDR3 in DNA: TGTGCCAGTAGTATAGATCTGGGCACTGAAGCTTTCTTT.

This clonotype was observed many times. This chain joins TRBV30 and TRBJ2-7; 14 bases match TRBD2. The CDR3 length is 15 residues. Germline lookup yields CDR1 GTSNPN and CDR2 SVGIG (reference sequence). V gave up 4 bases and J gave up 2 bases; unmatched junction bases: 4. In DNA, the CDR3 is TGTGCCTGGAAACCGGGACTAGCGGGAGCCTACGAGCAGTACTTC. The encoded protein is CAWKPGLAGAYEQYF.

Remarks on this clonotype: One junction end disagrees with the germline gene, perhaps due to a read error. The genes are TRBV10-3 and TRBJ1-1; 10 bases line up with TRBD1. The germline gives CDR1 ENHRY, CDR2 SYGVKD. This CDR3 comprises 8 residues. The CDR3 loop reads CAIGQGVF. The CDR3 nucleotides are TGTGCCATCGGACAGGGGGTCTTT.

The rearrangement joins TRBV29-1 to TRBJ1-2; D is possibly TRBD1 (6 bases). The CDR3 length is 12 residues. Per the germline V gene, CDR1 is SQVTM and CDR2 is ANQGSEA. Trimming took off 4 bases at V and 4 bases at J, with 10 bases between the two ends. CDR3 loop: CSVVQGPYGYTF. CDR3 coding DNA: TGCAGCGTTGTACAGGGTCCCTATGGCTACACCTTC.

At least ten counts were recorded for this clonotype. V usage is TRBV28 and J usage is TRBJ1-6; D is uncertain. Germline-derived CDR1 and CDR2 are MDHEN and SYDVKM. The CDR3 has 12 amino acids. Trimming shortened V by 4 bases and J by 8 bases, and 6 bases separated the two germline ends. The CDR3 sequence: CASSYEYSPLHF. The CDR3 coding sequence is TGTGCCAGCAGTTACGAGTATTCACCCCTCCACTTT.

CDR3 region: CASARRCAGSSRSHGYTF. CDR3 DNA sequence: TGTGCTAGCGCCCGCAGGTGTGCAGGGAGTAGTAGGAGTCATGGCTACACCTTC. The chain uses TRBV7-7 and TRBJ1-2, with a tentative D call TRBD1 (5 bases). CDR3 length equals 18 residues. Germline CDR1 reads SSHAT; CDR2 reads FNYEAQ (reference sequence).

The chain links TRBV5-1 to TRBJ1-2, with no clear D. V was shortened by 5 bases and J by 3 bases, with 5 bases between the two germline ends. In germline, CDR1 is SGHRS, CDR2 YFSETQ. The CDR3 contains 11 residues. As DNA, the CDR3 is TGCGCCAGCAGAATGGACTATGGCTACACCTTC. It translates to CASRMDYGYTF.

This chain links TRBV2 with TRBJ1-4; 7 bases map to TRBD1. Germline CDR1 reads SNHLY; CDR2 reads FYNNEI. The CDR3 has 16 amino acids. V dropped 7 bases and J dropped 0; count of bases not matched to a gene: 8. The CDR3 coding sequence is TGTGCCAGCAAGGACAGGACACGTGCAACTAATGAAAAACTGTTTTTT. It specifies CASKDRTRATNEKLFF.

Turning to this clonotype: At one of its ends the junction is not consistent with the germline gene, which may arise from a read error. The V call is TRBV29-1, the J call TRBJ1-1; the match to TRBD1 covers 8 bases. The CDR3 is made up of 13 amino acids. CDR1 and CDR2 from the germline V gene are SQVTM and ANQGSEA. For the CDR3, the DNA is TGCAGCGCCAAGACAGGGGTGAACACTGAAGCTCTCTTT. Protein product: CSAKTGVNTEALF.

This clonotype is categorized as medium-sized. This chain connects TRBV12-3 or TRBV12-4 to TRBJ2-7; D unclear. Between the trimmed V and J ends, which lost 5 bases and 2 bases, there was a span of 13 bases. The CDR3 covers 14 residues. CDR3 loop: CASSPRGTPYEQYV. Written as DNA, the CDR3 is TGTGCCAGCAGTCCACGCGGCACCCCCTACGAGCAGTACGTC.

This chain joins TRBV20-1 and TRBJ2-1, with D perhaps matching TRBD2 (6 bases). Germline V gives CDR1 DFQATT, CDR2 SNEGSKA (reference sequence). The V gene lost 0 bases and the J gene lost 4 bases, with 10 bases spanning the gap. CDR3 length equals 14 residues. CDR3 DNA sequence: TGCAGTGCTAGAGATCTTAGCGGATACAATGAGCAGTTCTTC. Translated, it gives CSARDLSGYNEQFF.

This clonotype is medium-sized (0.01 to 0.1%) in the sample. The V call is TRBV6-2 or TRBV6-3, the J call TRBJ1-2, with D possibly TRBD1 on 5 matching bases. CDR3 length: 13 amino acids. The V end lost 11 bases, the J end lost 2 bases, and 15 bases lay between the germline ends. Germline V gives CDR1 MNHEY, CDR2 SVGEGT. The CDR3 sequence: CAAQVRENYGYTF. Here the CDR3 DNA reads TGTGCCGCACAGGTCAGGGAAAACTATGGCTACACCTTC.

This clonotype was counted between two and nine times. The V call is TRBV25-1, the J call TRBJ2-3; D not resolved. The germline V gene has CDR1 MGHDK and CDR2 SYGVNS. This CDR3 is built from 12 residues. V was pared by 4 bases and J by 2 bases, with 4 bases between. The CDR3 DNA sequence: TGTGCCAGCAGTGGGACCACAGATACGCAGTATTTT. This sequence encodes CASSGTTDTQYF.

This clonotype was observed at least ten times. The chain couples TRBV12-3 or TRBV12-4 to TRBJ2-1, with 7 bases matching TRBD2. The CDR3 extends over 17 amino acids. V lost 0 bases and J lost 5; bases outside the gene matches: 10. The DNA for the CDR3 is TGTGCCAGCAGTTTAGCGCTCGTGGGACTACCGGACAATGAGCAGTTCTTC. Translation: CASSLALVGLPDNEQFF.

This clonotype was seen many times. CDR3 sequence: CASSFQGSSSEQYF. The CDR3 region has the DNA TGTGCCAGCAGCTTTCAGGGGTCGTCTAGCGAGCAGTACTTC. The gene calls are TRBV7-3 and TRBJ2-7; D is perhaps TRBD1 (6 bases). Between the trimmed V and J ends, which lost 3 bases and 6 bases, there was a span of 15 bases. The CDR3 runs 14 residues. Germline CDR1 is SGHTA and CDR2 is FQGTGA. The entire variable domain, with the rest obtained from reference TRBV7-3 and TRBJ2-7, is as follows: GAGVSQTPSNKVTEKGKYVELRCDPISGHTALYWYRQSLGQGPEFLIYFQGTGAADDSGLPNDRFFAVRPEGSVSTLKIQRTERGDSAVYLCASSFQGSSSEQYFGPGTRLTVT.